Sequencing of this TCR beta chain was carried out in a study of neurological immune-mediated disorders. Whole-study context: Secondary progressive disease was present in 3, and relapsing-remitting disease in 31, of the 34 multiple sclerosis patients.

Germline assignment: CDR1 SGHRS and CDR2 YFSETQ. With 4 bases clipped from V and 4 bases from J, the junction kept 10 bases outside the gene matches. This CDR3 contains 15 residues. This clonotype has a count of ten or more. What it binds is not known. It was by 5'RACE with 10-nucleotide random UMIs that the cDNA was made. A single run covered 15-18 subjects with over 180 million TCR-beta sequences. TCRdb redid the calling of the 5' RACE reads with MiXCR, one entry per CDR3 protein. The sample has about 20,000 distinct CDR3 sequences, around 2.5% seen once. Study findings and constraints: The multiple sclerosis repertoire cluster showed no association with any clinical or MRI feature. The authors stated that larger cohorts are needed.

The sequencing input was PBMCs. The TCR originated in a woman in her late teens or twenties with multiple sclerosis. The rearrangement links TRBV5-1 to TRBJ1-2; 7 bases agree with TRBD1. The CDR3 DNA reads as TGCGCCAGCAGCCACCTATCCGGGACAGCCTATGGCTACACCTTC. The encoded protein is CASSHLSGTAYGYTF.